This T cell receptor beta chain was sequenced for a study of blood T cell repertoires in COVID-19. This clone was counted once. Germline V gives CDR1 LGHDT, CDR2 YNNKEL (reference sequence). CDR3 length: 12 residues. Trimming took off 3 bases at V and 0 bases at J, with 3 bases between the two ends. Adults between about 18 and 95 years of age took part from 20 to 25 US areas. Data came from immunoSEQ multiplex PCR; TCRdb stores just in-frame clones and leaves some out. The profile shows hundreds of thousands of clones, around 90% of them singletons. The material sequenced was PBMCs or T cells enriched from blood (not recorded which). This chain links TRBV3-1 (or the pseudogene TRBV3-2) with TRBJ2-7, with D unresolved. The clonotype was recovered from a woman aged 18-29 years with acute COVID-19. This CDR3 is CASSQSSYEQYF. CDR3 DNA: TGTGCCAGCAGCCAGAGCTCCTACGAGCAGTACTTC.